This entry lists 32 T cell receptor beta chains sequenced from one sample in a study of T cell clonotyping in hematopoietic cell transplantation. Using immunoSEQ multiplex PCR, the repertoire was profiled, and TCRdb retains in-frame clones only, with some absent. The table includes roughly 80,000 clones, 90% to 96% detected once. As for time point: recipient sample about 28 days before transplant, after cytoreduction. Sequenced material: peripheral blood mononuclear cells, taken before stem cell transplant. The receptors come from a woman between 45 and 65 years old with acute myeloid leukemia. Some clones in this sample may be carry-over from other donors' samples.

CDR3 nucleotides: TGTGCCAGCACGAACCTCGGCGGGATGAATGAAAAACTGTTTTTT. This sequence encodes CASTNLGGMNEKLFF. The V gene is TRBV7-2, the J gene TRBJ1-4, with D unclear. The CDR3 runs 15 residues. In germline, CDR1 is SGHTA, CDR2 FQGNSA. Trimming cost V 7 bases and J 5 bases, with 17 bases left between them.

The gene calls are TRBV6-1 and TRBJ1-1; 7 bases line up with TRBD1. Germline loops: CDR1 MNHNS, CDR2 SASEGT. The CDR3 has 14 residues. V lost 8 bases, J lost 0 bases, and 6 bases stayed unmatched. This CDR3 reads CASLDRAMNTEAFF. The DNA of the CDR3 is TGTGCCAGCCTTGACAGGGCCATGAACACTGAAGCTTTCTTT.

V and J are TRBV19 and TRBJ1-1, with a weak D call TRBD1 (5 bases). Deletions cut 5 bases from V and 0 bases from J, with 16 bases between. Germline loops: CDR1 LNHDA, CDR2 SQIVND (reference sequence). The length of the CDR3 is 16 residues. CDR3 DNA: TGTGCCAGTAGTCTGGAAGGGGTAGGCATGAACACTGAAGCTTTCTTT. Its translation: CASSLEGVGMNTEAFF.

The chain carries TRBV15 and TRBJ2-7; D might be TRBD1 (6 bases). CDR3 length equals 15 residues. V lost 0 bases, J lost 1 base, and 10 bases lay in between. Germline V gene lookup returns CDR1 LNHNV and CDR2 YYDKDF (reference sequence). CDR3 nucleotides: TGTGCCACCAGCAGAGACAGGGGACCATCCTACGAGCAGTACTTC. This gives the protein CATSRDRGPSYEQYF.

V usage is TRBV19 and J usage is TRBJ1-5; 8 bases are a match to TRBD1. Germline V gene data show CDR1 as LNHDA and CDR2 as SQIVND (reference sequence). The CDR3 totals 15 residues. Trimming removed 3 bases from V and 7 bases from J; junction bases left unmatched: 8. The DNA of the CDR3 is TGTGCCAGTAGTATGTCGGGACAGGATGGGCAGCCCCAGCATTTT. Residues: CASSMSGQDGQPQHF.

The chain recombines TRBV10-2 with TRBJ2-7; no firm D call. V was clipped by 3 bases and J by 2 bases, with 20 bases between them. CDR1 is WSHSY and CDR2 is SAAADI in the germline V gene. The CDR3 is made up of 17 amino acids. CDR3 sequence reads: CASSEILFDIYTYEQYF. The CDR3 DNA follows: TGCGCCAGCAGTGAAATACTATTTGACATATACACCTACGAGCAGTACTTC.

The chain combines TRBV5-1 with TRBJ2-2, with D maybe TRBD1 (5 bases). Per the germline V gene, CDR1 is SGHRS and CDR2 is YFSETQ. V was shortened by 4 bases and J by 3 bases, with 10 bases between the two germline ends. There are 14 residues in the CDR3. The CDR3 spells CASSPDSYTGELFF. As DNA, the CDR3 is TGCGCCAGCAGCCCTGACAGTTACACCGGGGAGCTGTTTTTT. Supplemented by reference TRBV5-1 and TRBJ2-2, the full variable domain reads KAGVTQTPRYLIKTRGQQVTLSCSPISGHRSVSWYQQTPGQGLQFLFEYFSETQRNKGNFPGRFSGRQFSNSRSEMNVSTLELGDSALYLCASSPDSYTGELFFGEGSRLTVL.

The CDR3 reads CASSLTSGSSYEQYF. The CDR3 region has the DNA TGTGCCAGCAGTTTAACTAGCGGTAGCTCCTACGAGCAGTACTTC. The chain uses TRBV28 and TRBJ2-7; 8 nucleotides align to TRBD2. Germline CDR1 MDHEN, CDR2 SYDVKM. The ends lost 2 bases at V and 0 bases at J; junction bases unmatched: 3. CDR3 length: 15 amino acids. The full variable domain, rest sourced from reference TRBV28 and TRBJ2-7, is DVKVTQSSRYLVKRTGEKVFLECVQDMDHENMFWYRQDPGLGLRLIYFSYDVKMKEKGDIPEGYSVSREKKERFSLILESASTNQTSMYLCASSLTSGSSYEQYFGPGTRLTVT.

A word on this clone: At one of its ends the junction is not consistent with the germline gene, which may arise from a read error. The chain couples TRBV5-1 to TRBJ2-7; 7 nucleotides match TRBD2. Germline V lookup: CDR1 SGHRS, CDR2 YFSETQ. The CDR3 has 14 residues. The CDR3: CASSPGGSPLSMHF. The DNA for the CDR3 is TGCGCCAGCAGCCCCGGCGGGAGCCCATTGTCTATGCACTTC. Variable domain in full (rest from reference TRBV5-1 and TRBJ2-7): KAGVTQTPRYLIKTRGQQVTLSCSPISGHRSVSWYQQTPGQGLQFLFEYFSETQRNKGNFPGRFSGRQFSNSRSEMNVSTLELGDSALYLCASSPGGSPLSMHFGPGTRLTVT.

In this sample, this clone turned up once. The V call is TRBV2, the J call TRBJ2-5, with D possibly matching TRBD2 (6 bases). The end of the DNA fits TRBJ2-7 better, so the J call may be wrong. CDR1 is SNHLY and CDR2 is FYNNEI in the germline V gene. The CDR3 length is 13 residues. CDR3 nucleotide sequence: TGTGCCAGCACCGGGACGCGCGGGAACGAGCAGTACTTC. Translation gives CASTGTRGNEQYF.

The chain joins TRBV29-1 to TRBJ1-1; no clear D. Trimming cost V 6 bases and J 2 bases, with 16 bases left between them. There are 14 residues in the CDR3. Looked up from germline, CDR1 is SQVTM and CDR2 is ANQGSEA. The CDR3, as DNA: TGCAGCGTCAAAAGATGGGGTTTAAACACTGAAGCTTTCTTT. Its protein product is CSVKRWGLNTEAFF.

The rearrangement links TRBV2 to TRBJ1-1, with D tentatively TRBD1 (5 bases). The V gene lost 0 bases and the J gene lost 5 bases, with 10 bases spanning the gap. The CDR3 is 14 residues long. Per germline, CDR1 SNHLY and CDR2 FYNNEI. The CDR3: CASSEAPRATEAFF. CDR3 nucleotides: TGTGCCAGCAGTGAAGCGCCCAGGGCGACTGAAGCTTTCTTT.

The chain is built from TRBV29-1 and TRBJ1-3, with D unclear. The V end lost 3 bases, the J end lost 4 bases, and 10 bases lay between the germline ends. The CDR3 is made up of 13 amino acids. Germline V gives CDR1 SQVTM, CDR2 ANQGSEA. CDR3 protein: CSVDTDSGNTIYF. In DNA, the CDR3 is TGCAGCGTTGATACGGACTCGGGAAACACCATATATTTT.

This rearrangement joins TRBV6-1 to TRBJ2-7; 7 nucleotides line up with TRBD1. With V trimmed by 3 bases and J by 0 bases, 5 bases remained unmatched. CDR3 length: 15 residues. CDR1 is MNHNS and CDR2 is SASEGT in the germline V gene. As DNA, the CDR3 is TGTGCCAGCAGTGAGGCGACAGGGAGCTCCTACGAGCAGTACTTC. Translating it yields CASSEATGSSYEQYF.

The table lists this clone with a count of one. The chain couples TRBV7-3 to TRBJ1-1, with D hard to call. V gave up 5 bases and J gave up 1 base, with 14 bases separating them. In germline, CDR1 is SGHTA, CDR2 FQGTGA. This CDR3 comprises 15 residues. CDR3 sequence reads: CASSPRLSRNTEAFF. CDR3 bases: TGTGCCAGCAGCCCCCGTTTAAGCAGGAACACTGAAGCTTTCTTT.

The genes are TRBV6-5 and TRBJ1-6; 8 bases line up with TRBD1. The trim removed 5 bases at V and 10 bases at J, leaving 10 bases unmatched. The CDR3 spans 15 residues. Germline lookup yields CDR1 MNHEY and CDR2 SVGAGI. The CDR3 spells CASSTRTGRRSPLHF. CDR3 bases: TGTGCCAGCAGTACGAGGACAGGGAGGCGATCACCCCTCCACTTT.

This chain joins TRBV21-1 and TRBJ1-2; the D segment call TRBD1 is taken from the table without a DNA check. TRBV21-1 is a known pseudogene. The CDR3 totals 15 residues. The CDR3 nucleotides are TGTGCCAGCAGCACTGGACAGCATGGTAACTATGGCTACACCTTC. As protein: CASSTGQHGNYGYTF.

The gene calls are TRBV7-6 and TRBJ1-2; D unclear. Germline V lookup: CDR1 SGHVS, CDR2 FNYEAQ. Trimming pared 1 base from V and 0 bases from J, leaving 15 bases between. There are 17 residues in the CDR3. The CDR3 DNA sequence: TGTGCCAGCAGCTTAGGAGGCTGGGTCACCTCTAACTATGGCTACACCTTC. It yields the protein CASSLGGWVTSNYGYTF.

This chain uses TRBV5-6 with TRBJ1-5, with a tentative D call TRBD1 (5 bases). This CDR3 comprises 13 residues. V lost 3 bases and J 1 base, leaving 5 bases between the germline ends. CDR1 is SGHDT and CDR2 is YYEEEE in the germline V gene. CDR3 sequence (DNA): TGTGCCAGCAGCTACAGGAGCAATCAGCCCCAGCATTTT. It codes for CASSYRSNQPQHF. The full variable domain, rest sourced from reference TRBV5-6 and TRBJ1-5, is DAGVTQSPTHLIKTRGQQVTLRCSPKSGHDTVSWYQQALGQGPQFIFQYYEEEERQRGNFPDRFSGHQFPNYSSELNVNALLLGDSALYLCASSYRSNQPQHFGDGTRLSIL.

The genes are TRBV30 and TRBJ2-7; the match to TRBD2 covers 14 bases. In germline, CDR1 is GTSNPN, CDR2 SVGIG (reference sequence). Trimming cost V 2 bases and J 5 bases; bases outside gene matches: 14. This CDR3 is built from 18 residues. The CDR3 DNA is TGTGCCTGGAGTACAACGCTCCCGGGACTAGCGGGGGACCACGAGCAGTACTTC. Translation gives CAWSTTLPGLAGDHEQYF.

This clone occurred once. The chain links TRBV30 to TRBJ2-3; 11 bases line up with TRBD2. The V segment lost 5 bases and the J segment 4 bases; nucleotides outside the gene matches: 5. Germline assignment: CDR1 GTSNPN and CDR2 SVGIG (reference sequence). The CDR3 loop spans 14 amino acids. Written as DNA, the CDR3 is TGTGCCTGGGTAGCGGGGGGGCCAGCAGATACGCAGTATTTT. Its protein is CAWVAGGPADTQYF.

The chain recombines TRBV2 with TRBJ1-1, with 8 nucleotides matching TRBD1. Germline-derived CDR1 and CDR2 are SNHLY and FYNNEI. The CDR3 has 19 residues. The V segment lost 7 bases and the J segment 0 bases; nucleotides outside the gene matches: 19. The CDR3 nucleotides are TGTGCCAGCACTTCCTGGTCTGGCCGATCGACAGGGGTGAACACTGAAGCTTTCTTT. Amino acids: CASTSWSGRSTGVNTEAFF.

The chain carries TRBV7-6 and TRBJ2-2; D is possibly TRBD1 or TRBD2 (5 bases each). This CDR3 spans 14 amino acids. V gave up 1 base and J gave up 7 bases, with 10 bases separating them. Germline CDR1 reads SGHVS; CDR2 reads FNYEAQ. This chain's CDR3 is CASSLGARGGELFF. The CDR3 coding sequence is TGTGCCAGCAGCTTAGGGGCGAGGGGCGGGGAGCTGTTTTTT.

This chain connects TRBV5-6 to TRBJ1-2; tentative D call: TRBD1 (5 bases). CDR3 size: 13 residues. CDR1 and CDR2 (germline): SGHDT, YYEEEE. Trimming pared 0 bases from V and 6 bases from J, leaving 9 bases between. The CDR3 loop reads CASSLGLGDGYTF. CDR3 in DNA: TGTGCCAGCAGCTTGGGGTTGGGGGATGGCTACACCTTC.

The V gene is TRBV9, the J gene TRBJ1-2, with TRBD1 as a possible D gene (6 bases). V was cut by 0 bases and J by 5 bases, with 14 bases left in between. CDR3 length equals 15 residues. Germline V gives CDR1 SGDLS, CDR2 YYNGEE. The DNA of the CDR3 is TGTGCCAGCAGCGTAGGGGTAGGGAGGGGGTATGGCTACACCTTC. Translation: CASSVGVGRGYGYTF.

The chain has TRBV5-8 and TRBJ1-1, with TRBD1 as a possible D gene (5 bases). The CDR3 covers 13 residues. CDR1 is SGHTS, CDR2 YDEGEE, per germline. V was cut by 4 bases and J by 10 bases, with 17 bases left in between. The CDR3: CASSPRQRPGAFF. The CDR3 nucleotides read TGTGCCAGCAGCCCCCGACAGAGACCGGGAGCTTTCTTT.

This chain links TRBV7-9 with TRBJ1-1; no clear D gene. The CDR3 extends over 15 amino acids. The germline V gene has CDR1 SEHNR and CDR2 FQNEAQ (reference sequence). Trimming pared 5 bases from V and 2 bases from J, leaving 15 bases between. CDR3 nucleotides: TGTGCCAGCAGCCCACAACAGACAATTAACACTGAAGCTTTCTTT. It encodes CASSPQQTINTEAFF.

The chain combines TRBV5-1 with TRBJ1-1; 10 nucleotides agree with TRBD1. The V gene end was trimmed by 0 bases and the J gene end by 5 bases; junction bases not matched to a gene: 1. CDR3 length equals 14 residues. The germline V gene has CDR1 SGHRS and CDR2 YFSETQ. This CDR3 reads CASSLAGQGTEAFF. The DNA of the CDR3 is TGCGCCAGCAGCTTGGCGGGACAGGGGACTGAAGCTTTCTTT.

The rearrangement links TRBV30 to TRBJ2-7; D gene uncertain. This CDR3 has 11 amino acids. CDR1 is GTSNPN, CDR2 SVGIG, per germline (reference sequence). V lost 0 bases, J lost 2 bases, and 2 bases lay in between. CDR3 nucleotide sequence: TGTGCCTGGAGTGTAGCCTACGAGCAGTACTTC. Residues: CAWSVAYEQYF.

The rearrangement joins TRBV23-1 to TRBJ2-2; D not resolved. TRBV23-1 has ORF status, its function being uncertain. The CDR3 sequence is 16 residues long. Trimming stripped 4 bases from V and 3 bases from J, with 15 bases between. CDR3 loop: CASSRRTDGHTGELFF. As DNA, the CDR3 is TGCGCCAGCAGTCGCAGAACGGACGGTCACACCGGGGAGCTGTTTTTT.

The V gene is TRBV28, the J gene TRBJ2-7; D perhaps matches TRBD1 (6 bases). Germline CDR1 and CDR2: MDHEN and SYDVKM. CDR3 length equals 13 residues. The germline V and J ends were trimmed by 5 bases and 1 base, with 9 bases remaining between them. The CDR3 here is CASSLGASYEQYF. CDR3 DNA sequence: TGTGCCAGCAGTCTGGGGGCTTCCTACGAGCAGTACTTC.

This clone was counted a single time. The CDR3 reads CASSQGNRLGRATDTQYF. CDR3 nucleotide sequence: TGCGCCAGCAGCCAAGGGAACCGACTAGGGCGGGCGACAGATACGCAGTATTTT. The rearrangement uses TRBV4-1 and TRBJ2-3; possibly TRBD2 for D (6 bases). Trimming shortened V by 1 base and J by 3 bases, and 20 bases separated the two germline ends. The germline V gene encodes CDR1 MGHRA and CDR2 YSYEKL. This CDR3 contains 18 residues.